Shown below are 29 T cell receptor beta chains from a single sample sequenced in a study of somatic mutations in cytotoxic T cells in rheumatoid arthritis. Generated by immunoSEQ multiplex PCR, the TCRdb table keeps only in-frame clones and is missing some. Of 25,000 to 35,000 clones in the sample, around 83% were seen once. The sequenced sample was CD8+ T cells sorted from blood. These receptors were taken from an adult with rheumatoid arthritis.

The rearrangement links TRBV6-5 to TRBJ2-2, with D perhaps TRBD1 or TRBD2 (6 bases each). Germline V CDR1 and CDR2: MNHEY, SVGAGI. The CDR3 sequence is 13 residues long. Between the trimmed V and J ends, which lost 6 bases and 5 bases, there was a span of 10 bases. CDR3: CASSRGPTGELFF. In DNA, the CDR3 is TGTGCCAGCAGCCGGGGGCCTACCGGGGAGCTGTTTTTT.

The chain carries TRBV6-1 and TRBJ2-3, with 9 bases fitting TRBD2. The length of the CDR3 is 15 residues. The germline V gene has CDR1 MNHNS and CDR2 SASEGT. Trimming cost V 4 bases and J 1 base; bases outside gene matches: 3. DNA for the CDR3: TGTGCCAGCAGTGCATTAGCGGGGGGCACAGATACGCAGTATTTT. Translated: CASSALAGGTDTQYF.

The genes are TRBV7-9 and TRBJ1-2, with 7 bases aligning to TRBD1. Looked up from germline, CDR1 is SEHNR and CDR2 is FQNEAQ (reference sequence). With 6 bases clipped from V and 4 bases from J, the junction kept 11 bases outside the gene matches. The CDR3 has 15 amino acids. The CDR3 nucleotides read TGTGCCAGCAGTACCAGACAGGGAGCCCGCTATGGCTACACCTTC. Residues: CASSTRQGARYGYTF.

With regard to this clone: An end of the junction does not agree with germline; a read error may underlie this. This sample also contains other DNA sequences that code for the same CDR3. The chain uses TRBV4-1 and TRBJ1-1; D might be TRBD1 (6 bases). CDR1 is MGHRA, CDR2 YSYEKL, per germline. CDR3 size: 15 residues. DNA of the CDR3: TGCGCCAGCAGCCAAGTTCGACTGGGGGGCACTGAAGCCTTCTTT. It is translated as CASSQVRLGGTEAFF.

The rearrangement links TRBV6-5 to TRBJ2-7; D perhaps matches TRBD2 (6 bases). Germline V gives CDR1 MNHEY, CDR2 SVGAGI. The CDR3 has 13 residues. V lost 1 base and J lost 6, with 10 bases in between. CDR3 in amino acids: CASSYYGGSEQYF. The CDR3 DNA sequence: TGTGCCAGCAGTTACTACGGGGGATCCGAGCAGTACTTC.

The chain is built from TRBV2 and TRBJ1-2, with 8 bases lining up with TRBD1. CDR3 length: 16 residues. The V gene's germline CDR1 is SNHLY and CDR2 FYNNEI. Trimming removed 8 bases from V and 8 bases from J; junction bases left unmatched: 19. Here the CDR3 DNA reads TGTGCCAGCGTCTTTGGGACAGGCTTTTCATACGGGGGCTACACCTTC. Amino acids: CASVFGTGFSYGGYTF.

The chain has TRBV29-1 and TRBJ2-6; D remains unclear. V lost 7 bases to trimming and J lost 3 bases, with 7 bases between them. The CDR3 is made up of 12 amino acids. CDR1 is SQVTM, CDR2 ANQGSEA, per germline. The CDR3 protein is CSGVSGANVLTF. The CDR3 coding sequence is TGCAGCGGCGTTAGTGGGGCCAACGTCCTGACTTTC.

The chain's CDR3 is CASSPPGSDEQYF. CDR3 sequence (DNA): TGTGCCAGCTCACCACCGGGAAGCGACGAGCAGTACTTC. V gene TRBV18 combines with J gene TRBJ2-7; the D is unclear. Germline V gives CDR1 KGHSH, CDR2 LQKENI. The CDR3 consists of 13 residues. V was pared by 0 bases and J by 5 bases, with 8 bases between.

The rearrangement joins TRBV5-4 to TRBJ1-2; no reliable D call. This CDR3 comprises 13 residues. In germline, CDR1 is SGHNT, CDR2 YYREEE (reference sequence). The V end was cut by 0 bases, the J end by 2 bases, with 5 bases between. CDR3 DNA sequence: TGTGCCAGCAGCTTGGTTACGAACTATGGCTACACCTTC. This codes for CASSLVTNYGYTF.

This sequence joins TRBV4-1 and TRBJ2-7, with 7 bases aligning to TRBD1. The CDR3 spans 13 residues. V lost 5 bases and J lost 5; bases outside the gene matches: 6. CDR1 is MGHRA, CDR2 YSYEKL, per germline. CDR3 sequence (DNA): TGCGCCAGCAGCTCGACAGGGTCCAACGAGCAGTACTTC. This encodes CASSSTGSNEQYF.

The rearrangement joins TRBV25-1 to TRBJ2-1; no clear D. V lost 5 bases and J 7 bases, leaving 9 bases between the germline ends. The CDR3 sequence is 12 residues long. Germline lookup yields CDR1 MGHDK and CDR2 SYGVNS. The DNA of the CDR3 is TGTGCCAGCAGTCCCCCCGGGAATGAGCAGTTCTTC. Its protein product is CASSPPGNEQFF.

V gene TRBV6-6 combines with J gene TRBJ2-3, with D possibly being TRBD1 or TRBD2 (5 bases each). From germline, CDR1 is MNHNY and CDR2 SVGAGI (reference sequence). V lost 8 bases and J 3 bases, leaving 9 bases between the germline ends. The CDR3 has 12 residues. CDR3 bases: TGTGCCAGCGGGGGATTTACAGATACGCAGTATTTT. Translated, it gives CASGGFTDTQYF.

The rearrangement joins TRBV27 to TRBJ1-3; D is ambiguous. The V end lost 5 bases, the J end lost 7 bases, and 15 bases lay between the germline ends. The germline V gene encodes CDR1 MNHEY and CDR2 SMNVEV (reference sequence). There are 14 residues in the CDR3. The CDR3 spells CASSPRTRSNTIYF. CDR3 bases: TGTGCCAGCAGTCCCAGGACCAGGAGTAACACCATATATTTT.

The chain joins TRBV19 to TRBJ2-1, with a possible D match to TRBD2 (5 bases). V was shortened by 5 bases and J by 0 bases, with 17 bases between the two germline ends. In germline, CDR1 is LNHDA, CDR2 SQIVND (reference sequence). The CDR3 consists of 17 residues. CDR3 in DNA: TGTGCCAGTAGTGAGCGGCCGTCGCTGCGCTCCTACAATGAGCAGTTCTTC. Protein: CASSERPSLRSYNEQFF.

This chain links TRBV28 with TRBJ2-1, with TRBD2 matching over 10 bases. J was trimmed by 15 bases and V by 1 base; bases with no gene match: 9. The CDR3 consists of 14 residues. Germline CDR1 is MDHEN and CDR2 is SYDVKM. The CDR3, as DNA: TGTGCCAGCAGTTTATTGGTAGCGGGAGGCCCATGGTTCTTC. Translation: CASSLLVAGGPWFF. Full variable domain (missing parts from reference TRBV28 and TRBJ2-1): DVKVTQSSRYLVKRTGEKVFLECVQDMDHENMFWYRQDPGLGLRLIYFSYDVKMKEKGDIPEGYSVSREKKERFSLILESASTNQTSMYLCASSLLVAGGPWFFGPGTRLTVL.

The chain carries TRBV29-1 and TRBJ2-1; unclear D gene. Germline CDR1 reads SQVTM; CDR2 reads ANQGSEA. V was shortened by 5 bases and J by 3 bases, with 11 bases between the two germline ends. The CDR3 sequence is 13 residues long. As DNA, the CDR3 is TGCAGCGTTCCCGATTTATTCTACAATGAGCAGTTCTTC. Protein: CSVPDLFYNEQFF.

V gene TRBV19 combines with J gene TRBJ2-7; the D is unclear. CDR3 size: 13 residues. The ends were cut back, 1 base at V and 3 bases at J, with 7 bases in the middle. Germline assignment: CDR1 LNHDA and CDR2 SQIVND (reference sequence). The CDR3 DNA is TGTGCCAGTAGTATAGGCCAGGACTACGAGCAGTACTTC. Translating it yields CASSIGQDYEQYF.

The chain is built from TRBV21-1 and TRBJ2-5; TRBD2 is taken as the D call from the table, unchecked against the DNA. TRBV21-1 is a recognized pseudogene. The CDR3 has 20 amino acids. The CDR3 region has the DNA TGTGCCAGCAGCCCCCCGACAGGGCCCCCAAGCTCTAGCGGGGAAGAGACCCAGTACTTC. Translation: CASSPPTGPPSSSGEETQYF.

This clone has a handful of counts. The chain combines TRBV5-1 with TRBJ1-2, with 11 nucleotides matching TRBD1. This CDR3 spans 13 amino acids. Unmatched junction bases numbered 1, after V lost 3 bases and J lost 6 bases. The germline V gene has CDR1 SGHRS and CDR2 YFSETQ. CDR3 sequence reads: CASSSGQGDGYTF. The CDR3 nucleotides read TGCGCCAGCAGCTCGGGACAGGGGGATGGCTACACCTTC.

V gene TRBV13 combines with J gene TRBJ2-1; D possibly corresponds to TRBD2 (6 bases). The CDR3 sequence is 15 residues long. The germline V gene has CDR1 PRHDT and CDR2 FYEKMQ (reference sequence). V lost 1 base and J 4 bases, leaving 11 bases between the germline ends. As DNA, the CDR3 is TGTGCCAGCAGCTTAGCCCCTAGCGCGTACAATGAGCAGTTCTTC. It encodes CASSLAPSAYNEQFF.

The V and J genes are TRBV4-1 and TRBJ2-2; D call uncertain. CDR3 length equals 16 residues. Trimming stripped 1 base from V and 5 bases from J, with 14 bases between. Per germline, CDR1 MGHRA and CDR2 YSYEKL. DNA of the CDR3: TGCGCCAGCAGCCAAGGGCAGGTTGGGCAAACCGGGGAGCTGTTTTTT. It is translated as CASSQGQVGQTGELFF.

The CDR3 coding sequence is TGTGCCAGTAGTTCGGTGGGGGTAGATACGCAGTATTTT. This encodes CASSSVGVDTQYF. The chain is built from TRBV19 and TRBJ2-3; D is possibly TRBD1 or TRBD2 (5 bases each). Germline V gives CDR1 LNHDA, CDR2 SQIVND (reference sequence). The V end was cut by 5 bases, the J end by 5 bases, with 11 bases between. The CDR3 covers 13 residues.

V and J are TRBV29-1 and TRBJ2-1; tentatively, D is TRBD2 (6 bases). CDR1 and CDR2 (germline): SQVTM, ANQGSEA. CDR3 length: 11 residues. Trimming shortened V by 2 bases and J by 13 bases, and 12 bases separated the two germline ends. Here the CDR3 reads CSVEQVGGQFF. The CDR3 DNA follows: TGCAGCGTTGAACAGGTGGGGGGACAGTTCTTC.

The chain links TRBV7-9 to TRBJ1-3, with TRBD1 matching over 7 bases. The V gene end was trimmed by 5 bases and the J gene end by 4 bases; junction bases not matched to a gene: 5. Germline lookup yields CDR1 SEHNR and CDR2 FQNEAQ (reference sequence). The CDR3 covers 14 residues. CDR3 amino acids: CASSPGQSGNTIYF. The DNA of the CDR3 is TGTGCCAGCAGCCCGGGACAGTCAGGAAACACCATATATTTT.

The rearrangement joins TRBV7-3 to TRBJ2-3; no firm D call. This CDR3 comprises 15 residues. Deletions cut 2 bases from V and 5 bases from J, with 14 bases between. The germline V gene encodes CDR1 SGHTA and CDR2 FQGTGA. CDR3 DNA: TGTGCCAGCAGCTTAGCTCGCAGACCCCAAGATACGCAGTATTTT. Amino acids: CASSLARRPQDTQYF.

This chain connects TRBV30 to TRBJ1-5, with D possibly being TRBD1 (6 bases). The germline CDR1 and CDR2 sequences are GTSNPN and SVGIG (reference sequence). The CDR3 covers 13 residues. Trimming shortened V by 0 bases and J by 4 bases, and 7 bases separated the two germline ends. CDR3 sequence (DNA): TGTGCCTGGAGTGTAGGGGGAAATCAGCCCCAGCATTTT. Residues: CAWSVGGNQPQHF.

The genes are TRBV7-6 and TRBJ2-3; TRBD2 matches at 9 bases. The J segment lost 3 bases and the V segment lost 6 bases, leaving 4 bases of the junction unmatched. The CDR3 totals 14 residues. Looked up from germline, CDR1 is SGHVS and CDR2 is FNYEAQ. CDR3 protein: CASSVGLATDTQYF. In DNA form, the CDR3 reads TGTGCCAGCAGTGTCGGACTAGCGACAGATACGCAGTATTTT.

J is TRBJ2-1 and V is TRBV7-6; 9 bases align to TRBD1. Germline assignment: CDR1 SGHVS and CDR2 FNYEAQ. V lost 4 bases to trimming and J lost 10 bases; unmatched junction nucleotides: 11. The CDR3 is 15 amino acids. CDR3 protein: CASSSTGTGMEEQFF. The CDR3 region has the DNA TGTGCCAGCAGCTCCACCGGGACAGGGATGGAGGAGCAGTTCTTC.

The V call is TRBV30, the J call TRBJ2-7; 7 nucleotides agree with TRBD2. Trimming at V came to 1 base and at J to 1 base, leaving 7 bases not matched to a gene. The CDR3 extends over 15 amino acids. CDR1 GTSNPN and CDR2 SVGIG come from the germline V gene (reference sequence). Here the CDR3 DNA reads TGTGCCTGGAGTGAGGCCAGCGGGAAGTCCTACGAGCAGTACTTC. Translated, it gives CAWSEASGKSYEQYF.